This T cell receptor (beta chain) was found in a study of response to subunit inactivated influenza vaccine. TCRdb used MiXCR to reprocess the RT-PCR reads, holding one entry per CDR3 protein. The sample shows 700,000 to 800,000 distinct CDR3 sequences, roughly 20% of them seen only once. The junction had 1 base not matched to a gene; V was cut back by 1 base and J by 2 bases. In germline, CDR1 is MNHEY, CDR2 SMNVEV (reference sequence). The CDR3 is 14 residues long. V is TRBV27 and J is TRBJ2-7, with 8 bases that match TRBD1. The sequencing here drew on PBMCs from blood, taken around 5 days after vaccination. The clonotype was recovered from a man in his fifties or sixties who received an inactivated influenza vaccine. The CDR3 DNA is TGTGCCAGCAGTTTATTCAGGGGGCCCTACGAGCAGTACTTC. It is translated as CASSLFRGPYEQYF.